This T cell receptor beta chain was profiled in a study of immune heterogeneity within non-small cell lung tumors. Study overall: With respect to histology, the tumors encompassed several squamous cell carcinomas, some 10 non-squamous carcinomas and 1 not otherwise specified. Study-level results: For local T-cell clonality, the correlation with local tumor mutational burden was moderate but significant (R about 0.34). Individual patients' high-frequency T-cell receptor beta clonotypes were largely distinct from one another.

The TCR beta CDR3 region was amplified by multiplex PCR employing 32 V and 13 J primers. MiXCR, run by TCRdb on the multiplex PCR reads, gives a single entry per CDR3 protein. The data contain thousands of distinct CDR3 sequences, around a fifth of them singletons. Bulk tumor genomic DNA served as template, at around 580 ng per sample. Biopsy collection occurred during surgery, with several far-apart biopsies per primary tumor. Samples came from untreated patients having curative surgery for newly diagnosed non-small cell lung cancer. Every donor was a newly diagnosed non-small cell lung cancer patient having surgery with curative intent. On this clonotype itself: Its antigen is unknown.

Germline CDR1 reads SQVTM; CDR2 reads ANQGSEA. V lost 3 bases, J lost 8 bases, and 10 bases lay in between. CDR3 length: 12 residues. Specimen: lung tumor tissue. The clonotype was recovered from a man aged 55 to 69 with non-small cell lung cancer. The chain carries TRBV29-1 and TRBJ1-4; weak D call: TRBD1 (6 bases). The CDR3 DNA is TGCAGCGTTGACGAGACAGGAGAAAAACTGTTTTTT. This sequence encodes CSVDETGEKLFF.